This T cell receptor beta chain was observed in a study of blood T cell repertoires in COVID-19. Study-level information: COVID-19 samples from acute and convalescent phases originated in the United States, Italy and Spain. Sources were T cells, B-cell-depleted T cells, or PBMCs; the material itself was cDNA or gDNA.

This CDR3 comprises 14 residues. Trimming stripped 6 bases from V and 2 bases from J, with 14 bases between. The germline gives CDR1 SGHVS, CDR2 FQNEAQ. How the authors handled the data: From reference gene primer amplification, estimates of nucleated cell counts were derived. Here immunoSEQ multiplex PCR was the method, and the copy in TCRdb shows in-frame clones only, minus some. V, J and clone size were drawn from that table, and D and trimming were deduced from the DNA. The profile shows 39,000 or so clones, around 80% of them singletons. V usage is TRBV7-8 and J usage is TRBJ2-7, with TRBD2 as a possible D gene (6 bases). The specimen sequenced was peripheral blood. The source is a man aged 40-49 years with active or convalescent COVID-19. The DNA of the CDR3 is TGTGCCAGCAGATCCCTACGGGGGACCTACGAGCAGTACTTC. Its protein product is CASRSLRGTYEQYF.